Sequencing of this T cell receptor beta chain was carried out in a study of blood T cell repertoires in COVID-19. Whole-study context: Both acute and convalescent COVID-19 samples were obtained from the United States, Italy and Spain. The analysed material was cDNA or gDNA that came from T cells, B-cell-depleted T cells, or PBMCs.

This CDR3 is built from 13 residues. Germline-derived CDR1 and CDR2 are SNHLY and FYNNEI. V trimming: 7 bases; J trimming: 2 bases; junction bases outside the gene matches: 5. As handled by the study authors: It was from reference gene primer amplification that nucleated cell counts were estimated. The repertoire was sequenced with immunoSEQ multiplex PCR; TCRdb's copy has only in-frame clones and lacks some. V and J calls plus clone size are reproduced from that table; the DNA served to infer D and trimming. Found here are around 80,000 clones, roughly 89% of them singletons; the top ten hold just under 0.6%.

This sequence originates from a man aged 55 to 70 with acute or convalescent COVID-19. This sequence joins TRBV2 and TRBJ2-7; 7 nucleotides line up with TRBD2. Specimen: peripheral blood. CDR3 region: CASKKRETYEQYF. Written as DNA, the CDR3 is TGTGCCAGCAAGAAGCGGGAAACCTACGAGCAGTACTTC.